This TCR beta chain was captured in a study of T cells in localized non-small cell lung cancer. Germline V gene lookup returns CDR1 SQVTM and CDR2 ANQGSEA. Trimming shortened V by 6 bases and J by 3 bases, and 17 bases separated the two germline ends. CDR3 size: 15 residues. Assay used: immunoSEQ multiplex PCR; TCRdb lists only in-frame clones, some missing. Among 86,000 or so clones listed, 84% were seen once. This clone has just one count. This specimen consisted of peripheral blood, obtained before any cancer treatment. The chain carries TRBV29-1 and TRBJ1-4; no definite D call. The sequence was obtained from a man aged 40-75 years with stage I lung adenocarcinoma. The CDR3 DNA reads TGCAGCGTAATGTTATCCCAGAGCTCTAATGAAAAACTGTTTTTT. Its translation is CSVMLSQSSNEKLFF.